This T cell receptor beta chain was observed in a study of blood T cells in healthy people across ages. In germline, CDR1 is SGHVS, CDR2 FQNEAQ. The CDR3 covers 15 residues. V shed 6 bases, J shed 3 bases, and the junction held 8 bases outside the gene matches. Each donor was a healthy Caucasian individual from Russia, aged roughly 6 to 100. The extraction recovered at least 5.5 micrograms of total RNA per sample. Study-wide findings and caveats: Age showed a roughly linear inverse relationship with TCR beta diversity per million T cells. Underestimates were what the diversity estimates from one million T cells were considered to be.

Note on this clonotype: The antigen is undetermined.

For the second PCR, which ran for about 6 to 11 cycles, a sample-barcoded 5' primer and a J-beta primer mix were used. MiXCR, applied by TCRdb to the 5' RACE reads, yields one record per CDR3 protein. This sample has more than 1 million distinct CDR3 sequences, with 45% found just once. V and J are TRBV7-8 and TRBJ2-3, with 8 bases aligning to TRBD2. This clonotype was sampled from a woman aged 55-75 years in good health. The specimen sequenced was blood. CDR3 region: CASRVREGGTDTQYF. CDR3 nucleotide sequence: TGTGCCAGCAGAGTCCGGGAGGGGGGGACAGATACGCAGTATTTT.